These T cell receptor beta chains were read from a single sample in a study of blood T cell repertoires in COVID-19. TCRdb's copy holds only in-frame clones and misses some; the assay was immunoSEQ multiplex PCR. The profile shows some 410,000 clones, roughly 90% of them singletons. The sample was PBMCs or T cells enriched from blood (not recorded which). Source of these receptors: a young woman with acute COVID-19. Each CDR3 is given with its conserved first and last residue. Each record gives: V gene, J gene, CDR3 protein.

TRBV4-1	TRBJ2-7	CASSQEPLEPSTHSYEQYF
TRBV4-2	TRBJ1-1	CASSQAKGGWYTEAFF
TRBV7-3	TRBJ2-6	CASSLTGTGSGANVLTF
TRBV9	TRBJ1-5	CASSVGPGNSNQPQHF
TRBV7-3	TRBJ2-1	CASSQNRQGRDNEQFF
TRBV19	TRBJ2-7	CASSTGQGVGEQYF
TRBV18	TRBJ1-5	CASSPPAGQPQHF
TRBV9	TRBJ2-5	CASSGGIASQETQYF
TRBV10-3	TRBJ1-4	CAISDPGLGNEKLFF
TRBV30	TRBJ2-3	CAWARGGFTDTQYF
TRBV6-1	TRBJ2-3	CASSADPRGRDRSTQYF
TRBV7-9	TRBJ1-6	CASSPGGYSPLHF
TRBV27	TRBJ2-5	CASSPSGGPKQETQYF
TRBV29-1	TRBJ1-2	CSVAGTGLSYGYTF
TRBV6-5	TRBJ2-1	CASSLDRVDEQFF
TRBV6-1	TRBJ1-2	CASSESPSRTVNYGYTF